The 28 T cell receptor beta chains given below trace back to one sample, sequenced in a study of blood T cells in healthy people across ages. The use of a sample-barcoded 5' primer and a J-beta primer mix characterized a second PCR of 7 to 11 cycles. TCRdb redid the calling of the 5' RACE reads with MiXCR, one entry per CDR3 protein. The profile shows hundreds of thousands of distinct CDR3 sequences, around 21% of them singletons. The sequencing sample was made of blood. Source of these receptors: a man between 65 and 85 years old in good health.

V is TRBV29-1 and J is TRBJ2-3, with 7 bases identical to TRBD1. The CDR3 contains 13 residues. After removal of 5 bases from V and 8 bases from J, the junction contained 10 bases not matched to a gene. Germline assignment: CDR1 SQVTM and CDR2 ANQGSEA. The CDR3 coding sequence is TGCAGCGTTTTTACTCCACAGGGGCCTACGCAGTATTTT. The encoded protein is CSVFTPQGPTQYF.

This clonotype has more than one count but fewer than ten. The CDR3 bases are TGTGCCAGCAGCTTTTTTATAGGGGGACACAATGAGCAGTTCTTC. Its translation is CASSFFIGGHNEQFF. The chain links TRBV7-9 to TRBJ2-1; tentative D call: TRBD1 (6 bases). The CDR3 length is 15 residues. Trimming shortened V by 3 bases and J by 5 bases, and 14 bases separated the two germline ends. The germline gives CDR1 SEHNR, CDR2 FQNEAQ (reference sequence).

This clonotype was counted only a few times. The chain has TRBV20-1 and TRBJ2-2; D is ambiguous. This CDR3 is built from 13 residues. Trimming left V 0 bases short and J 7 bases short, with 9 bases between. Per the germline V gene, CDR1 is DFQATT and CDR2 is SNEGSKA (reference sequence). The CDR3 loop is CSARDIVRGELFF. The DNA of the CDR3 is TGCAGTGCTAGAGATATAGTTCGCGGGGAGCTGTTTTTT.

This clonotype was found many times. J is TRBJ2-5 and V is TRBV6-2 or TRBV6-3; D is unresolved. Germline lookup yields CDR1 MNHEY and CDR2 SVGEGT. CDR3 length equals 12 residues. The germline V and J ends were trimmed by 0 bases and 5 bases, with 4 bases remaining between them. The chain's CDR3 is CASSYSRETQYF. The CDR3 coding sequence is TGTGCCAGCAGTTACTCCAGGGAGACCCAGTACTTC.

This clonotype occurred a few times. This CDR3 reads CSARDSRTATAGRNEQFF. CDR3 in DNA: TGCAGTGCTAGAGACTCACGGACCGCCACCGCGGGTAGGAATGAGCAGTTCTTC. V is TRBV20-1 and J is TRBJ2-5; a possible D gene is TRBD2 (5 bases). The J call is in doubt because the DNA end fits TRBJ2-1 better. The CDR3 consists of 18 residues. Germline CDR1 reads DFQATT; CDR2 reads SNEGSKA (reference sequence).

As concerns this clonotype: At one end, the junction sequence differs from germline, possibly due to a read error. The chain carries TRBV7-2 and TRBJ2-7; TRBD2 matches 11 bases. CDR1 is SGHTA, CDR2 FQGNSA, per germline. CDR3 length: 15 amino acids. The DNA for the CDR3 is TGTGCCAGCGGCTTAGATAGCGGGAGGGCCGGCGAGCAGTACTTC. Its protein product is CASGLDSGRAGEQYF.

The table lists this clonotype with a few counts. This sequence joins TRBV4-1 and TRBJ2-1, with 7 bases fitting TRBD2. Germline-derived CDR1 and CDR2 are MGHRA and YSYEKL. The CDR3 length is 16 residues. The junction had 10 bases not matched to a gene; V was cut back by 0 bases and J by 8 bases. The CDR3 spells CASSQDPLGAGHEQFF. Here the CDR3 DNA reads TGCGCCAGCAGCCAAGATCCCCTCGGAGCGGGACATGAGCAGTTCTTC.

This clonotype occurred many times. The chain uses TRBV4-3 and TRBJ2-5; D assignment may be TRBD1 or TRBD2 (7 bases each). The DNA matches TRBJ2-1 better at its end, which makes the J call doubtful. Germline V gene data show CDR1 as LGHNA and CDR2 as YSLEER. The CDR3 runs to 14 residues. CDR3 residues: CASSRAGGGYEQFF. The CDR3 bases are TGCGCCAGCAGCCGGGCAGGGGGAGGGTATGAGCAGTTCTTC.

CDR3 amino acids: CASSGDRDRGLYTQYF. The CDR3 DNA reads TGTGCCAGCAGTGGGGACCGGGACAGGGGGCTGTATACGCAGTATTTT. V and J are TRBV2 and TRBJ2-3; 12 positions match TRBD1. Looked up from germline, CDR1 is SNHLY and CDR2 is FYNNEI. J was trimmed by 7 bases and V by 4 bases; bases with no gene match: 9. The CDR3 is 16 residues long.

This clonotype has just a few counts. The chain recombines TRBV12-5 with TRBJ2-1; 8 positions agree with TRBD1. Germline V gene sequence: CDR1 LGHNT, CDR2 FRNRAP. This CDR3 has 16 residues. Trimming removed 5 bases from V and 5 bases from J; junction bases left unmatched: 11. CDR3 sequence (DNA): TGTGCTAGTGGTCTGAGCGTACAGGGGGGACACAATGAGCAGTTCTTC. Protein sequence: CASGLSVQGGHNEQFF.

This clonotype was observed a few times. At one end the junction does not follow the germline gene, possibly because of a read error. The CDR3 bases are TGTGCCAGCAGTTTTTCCAAAAGCATTCAGTACTTC. Translation: CASSFSKSIQYF. The V gene is TRBV12-3 or TRBV12-4, the J gene TRBJ2-4; D not certain. The CDR3 is made up of 12 amino acids.

This clonotype showed up many times. V usage is TRBV28 and J usage is TRBJ2-4; D is perhaps TRBD2 (6 bases). V was cut by 9 bases and J by 3 bases, with 9 bases left in between. The germline CDR1 and CDR2 sequences are MDHEN and SYDVKM. This CDR3 comprises 12 residues. The CDR3 DNA reads as TGTGCCAGTGGAGCGGGCAAAAACATTCAGTACTTC. As protein: CASGAGKNIQYF.

The gene calls are TRBV5-1 and TRBJ2-2; no clear D. V was shortened by 2 bases and J by 5 bases, with 13 bases between the two germline ends. CDR1 is SGHRS, CDR2 YFSETQ, per germline. The length of the CDR3 is 15 residues. The CDR3, as DNA: TGCGCCAGCAGCTTTGTGGGCCTCTCGACCGGGGAGCTGTTTTTT. Its translation is CASSFVGLSTGELFF.

The V gene is TRBV29-1, the J gene TRBJ2-7, with 8 bases fitting TRBD1. The CDR3 runs 13 residues. J was trimmed by 3 bases and V by 3 bases; bases with no gene match: 4. Per the germline V gene, CDR1 is SQVTM and CDR2 is ANQGSEA. Written as DNA, the CDR3 is TGCAGCGTTGACAAAGACAGGGGCTACGAGCAGTACTTC. Its protein product is CSVDKDRGYEQYF.

A remark on this clonotype: This may be a read error: a much more frequent sequence differs by one nucleotide. The rearrangement joins TRBV4-3 to TRBJ1-2, with D perhaps matching TRBD1 (5 bases). Germline-derived CDR1 and CDR2 are LGHNA and YSLEER. The V gene lost 3 bases and the J gene lost 0 bases, with 11 bases spanning the gap. The CDR3 totals 15 residues. The CDR3 bases are TGCGCCAGCAGCCACCTCGAGACAGCTAACTATGGCTACACCTTC. This codes for CASSHLETANYGYTF.

This rearrangement joins TRBV12-3 or TRBV12-4 to TRBJ1-6; 7 positions match TRBD1. V gave up 5 bases and J gave up 9 bases; unmatched junction bases: 10. The CDR3 sequence is 15 residues long. The CDR3 spells CASSMTGPGTSPLHF. For the CDR3, the DNA is TGTGCCAGCAGTATGACAGGGCCCGGTACTTCACCCCTCCACTTT.

This clonotype was counted between two and nine times. This sequence joins TRBV4-3 and TRBJ2-1, with D unclear. V was shortened by 0 bases and J by 6 bases, with 6 bases between the two germline ends. Per the germline V gene, CDR1 is LGHNA and CDR2 is YSLEER. The CDR3 runs 13 residues. The CDR3 DNA sequence: TGCGCCAGCAGCCAAGAGACGCGCAATGAGCAGTTCTTC. Its translation is CASSQETRNEQFF.

The chain employs TRBV21-1 and TRBJ2-7; no DNA check was done on the table's D call, TRBD1. TRBV21-1 is reported as a pseudogene. The CDR3 has 15 residues. In DNA form, the CDR3 reads TGTGCCAACACCAGCCTGGGGACAGTTTCCTACGAGCAGTACTTC. Its protein is CANTSLGTVSYEQYF.

This clonotype has only a few counts. V usage is TRBV18 and J usage is TRBJ2-1; D is undetermined. V was cut by 1 base and J by 0 bases, with 16 bases left in between. The CDR3 covers 18 residues. Looked up from germline, CDR1 is KGHSH and CDR2 is LQKENI. Here the CDR3 reads CASSPRAGVFPSYNEQFF. DNA for the CDR3: TGTGCCAGCTCACCACGGGCAGGAGTGTTCCCCTCCTACAATGAGCAGTTCTTC.

In its sample, this clonotype was seen a few times. Here the CDR3 DNA reads TGTGCCAGCAGTTACTCTTCAGATTACGAGCAGTACTTC. Its protein is CASSYSSDYEQYF. V usage is TRBV6-6 and J usage is TRBJ2-7, with D hard to call. This CDR3 has 13 amino acids. The ends were cut back, 0 bases at V and 4 bases at J, with 7 bases in the middle. The germline CDR1 and CDR2 sequences are MNHNY and SVGAGI (reference sequence).

This clonotype was seen a handful of times. The chain uses TRBV10-3 and TRBJ1-1, with D perhaps TRBD1 (6 bases). Germline loops: CDR1 ENHRY, CDR2 SYGVKD. The CDR3 is 12 residues long. The CDR3 region is CYSRGMNTEAFF. Written as DNA, the CDR3 is TGTTATAGCAGGGGAATGAACACTGAAGCTTTCTTT.

The CDR3 loop is CASSVGPTGELFF. The CDR3 DNA reads TGTGCCAGCAGCGTAGGACCCACCGGGGAGCTGTTTTTT. The chain employs TRBV9 and TRBJ2-2; D gene ambiguous. V lost 0 bases and J 4 bases, leaving 4 bases between the germline ends. Germline V CDR1 and CDR2: SGDLS, YYNGEE. The CDR3 runs to 13 residues.

This sequence joins TRBV20-1 and TRBJ2-1, with 8 bases aligning to TRBD1. The J call may not be correct, given that the DNA end is closer to TRBJ2-5. CDR3 size: 15 residues. Germline CDR1 DFQATT, CDR2 SNEGSKA (reference sequence). The CDR3 region is CSARSPDRGSETQYF. For the CDR3, the DNA is TGCAGTGCTAGGAGCCCCGACAGGGGTTCGGAGACCCAGTACTTC.

This clonotype was counted between two and nine times. The chain is built from TRBV7-9 and TRBJ2-6; D gene uncertain. The CDR3 loop spans 14 amino acids. V was shortened by 6 bases and J by 0 bases, with 6 bases between the two germline ends. The germline gives CDR1 SEHNR, CDR2 FQNEAQ (reference sequence). The CDR3 DNA sequence: TGTGCCAGCAGACCAGGCTCTGGGGCCAACGTCCTGACTTTC. Residues: CASRPGSGANVLTF.

This clonotype was counted only a few times. The chain employs TRBV6-1 and TRBJ1-4; 8 bases align to TRBD1. J lost 7 bases, V lost 2 bases, and 9 bases had no gene match. The CDR3 consists of 16 residues. Germline V CDR1 and CDR2: MNHNS, SASEGT. Written as DNA, the CDR3 is TGTGCCAGCAGTGAAAAAAGGACAGGGAGGAGTGAAAAACTGTTTTTT. Translated, it gives CASSEKRTGRSEKLFF.

This clonotype was recorded a few times. The V gene is TRBV6-6, the J gene TRBJ2-3; 7 bases agree with TRBD1. CDR1 is MNHNY and CDR2 is SVGAGI in the germline V gene (reference sequence). Trimming removed 1 base from V and 1 base from J; junction bases left unmatched: 2. CDR3 size: 15 residues. CDR3: CASSYYRGGTDTQYF. CDR3 in DNA: TGTGCCAGCAGTTACTACAGGGGAGGCACAGATACGCAGTATTTT.

This clonotype was counted between two and nine times. The chain joins TRBV18 to TRBJ2-5, with 10 bases that match TRBD2. TRBJ2-1 matches the DNA end more closely, so the J call is doubtful. CDR3 size: 15 residues. CDR1 is KGHSH, CDR2 LQKENI, per germline. CDR3 protein: CASSPPSSGSNEQFF. Written as DNA, the CDR3 is TGTGCCAGCTCACCACCGTCTAGCGGGAGCAATGAGCAGTTCTTC.

This clonotype was recorded a few times. The chain couples TRBV6-6 to TRBJ1-5; the match to TRBD1 covers 7 bases. Trimming at V came to 5 bases and at J to 0 bases, leaving 7 bases not matched to a gene. The CDR3 spans 16 residues. Germline loops: CDR1 MNHNY, CDR2 SVGAGI (reference sequence). The CDR3 loop reads CASSPKGGDSNQPQHF. CDR3 nucleotide sequence: TGTGCCAGCAGTCCTAAAGGGGGCGATAGCAATCAGCCCCAGCATTTT.